The present T cell receptor (beta chain) was sequenced within a study of control samples from healthy donors and cancer patients. Some clones are missing from TCRdb's copy, which holds only in-frame ones; the method was immunoSEQ multiplex PCR. This repertoire shows about 50,000 clones, about 90% found once; its top ten account for just under 40%. CDR3 length equals 15 residues. The V end was cut by 0 bases, the J end by 3 bases, with 12 bases between. Germline V gene data show CDR1 as MGHRA and CDR2 as YSYEKL. The genes are TRBV4-1 and TRBJ2-7; D is ambiguous. The sequenced material came from PBMCs. The clonotype was recovered from a man aged 45-65 years with head and neck cancer. DNA of the CDR3: TGCGCCAGCAGCCAAGAGATCAGCAGAAACTACGAGCAGTACTTC. As protein: CASSQEISRNYEQYF.